The 8 T cell receptor beta chains reported below all come from one sample, sequenced in a study of cytomegalovirus exposure and HLA in healthy donors (dated by TCRdb to the late 2010s). Library preparation was by the immunoSEQ multiplex PCR assay. For the multiplex PCR, a mixture combining 60 forward primers for TCR Vbeta segments and 13 reverse primers for TCR Jbeta segments was used. TCRdb provides this immuneACCESS table in a form limited to in-frame rearrangements. Some clones are lacking; in checked studies, under half of them reflect an unresolved V gene, and why the rest are absent is not known. A total of about 37,000 clones appear in this sample, approximately 80% of them only once. The ten largest clones add up to 9.3% of the sample. The sample was PBMCs. The receptor source for this set is a woman aged 40-49 years in good health and CMV-seronegative.

This clone has just a few counts. In the same sample, other DNA sequences code for this CDR3. The V and J genes are TRBV6-5 and TRBJ1-2; 8 nucleotides line up with TRBD1. The CDR3 spans 12 residues. In germline, CDR1 is MNHEY, CDR2 SVGAGI. Trimming cost V 5 bases and J 6 bases; bases outside gene matches: 2. The CDR3 is CASSLQGDGYTF. The CDR3 DNA sequence: TGTGCCAGCAGTCTACAGGGGGATGGCTACACCTTC.

The chain couples TRBV7-2 to TRBJ1-5, with 9 bases aligning to TRBD1. The ends lost 5 bases at V and 4 bases at J; junction bases unmatched: 3. Germline V gene sequence: CDR1 SGHTA, CDR2 FQGNSA. The CDR3 covers 14 residues. The CDR3 DNA sequence: TGTGCCAGCAGCCCGGACAGGGGAAATCAGCCCCAGCATTTT. Residues: CASSPDRGNQPQHF.

This clone came up once. The chain has TRBV28 and TRBJ2-5; a weak D match, TRBD2 (5 bases). Germline V CDR1 and CDR2: MDHEN, SYDVKM. There are 12 residues in the CDR3. The V gene lost 8 bases and the J gene lost 3 bases, with 10 bases spanning the gap. The CDR3 protein is CASGRPEETQYF. CDR3 nucleotide sequence: TGTGCCAGCGGGAGACCAGAAGAGACCCAGTACTTC.

V gene TRBV19 combines with J gene TRBJ2-2; D remains ambiguous. Germline CDR1 LNHDA, CDR2 SQIVND (reference sequence). Trimming cost V 0 bases and J 8 bases, with 4 bases left between them. CDR3 size: 12 residues. CDR3 nucleotide sequence: TGTGCCAGTAGTATAGACGGTGGGGAGCTGTTTTTT. It encodes CASSIDGGELFF.

The chain joins TRBV6-6 to TRBJ1-5, with TRBD1 as a possible D gene (5 bases). In germline, CDR1 is MNHNY, CDR2 SVGAGI (reference sequence). V dropped 10 bases and J dropped 4 bases, with 14 bases sitting between them. This CDR3 comprises 13 residues. CDR3 nucleotides: TGTGCCACCGCAGGGAGGTTAAATCAGCCCCAGCATTTT. It encodes CATAGRLNQPQHF.

The rearrangement uses TRBV5-6 and TRBJ2-1; TRBD1 is a possible D gene (5 bases). The V end lost 3 bases, the J end lost 0 bases, and 13 bases lay between the germline ends. The CDR3 totals 16 residues. Germline CDR1 SGHDT, CDR2 YYEEEE. The CDR3: CASSSPDGHSYNEQFF. The CDR3 region has the DNA TGTGCCAGCAGCTCCCCGGACGGACACTCCTACAATGAGCAGTTCTTC.

The chain employs TRBV19 and TRBJ1-4, with a possible D match to TRBD1 (5 bases). Germline CDR1 and CDR2: LNHDA and SQIVND (reference sequence). The CDR3 is 14 residues long. With 6 bases removed from V and 7 bases from J, the gap between germline ends came to 15 bases. In DNA, the CDR3 is TGTGCCAGTAGGGCCGCTGGGGCCGGTGAAAAACTGTTTTTT. It is translated as CASRAAGAGEKLFF.

This clone was recorded only once. The chain links TRBV25-1 to TRBJ2-7; no reliable D call. This CDR3 has 11 amino acids. V was cut by 7 bases and J by 3 bases, with 7 bases left in between. Germline lookup yields CDR1 MGHDK and CDR2 SYGVNS. The CDR3, as DNA: TGTGCCAGCAAGACATTCTACGAGCAGTACTTC. Its translation: CASKTFYEQYF.